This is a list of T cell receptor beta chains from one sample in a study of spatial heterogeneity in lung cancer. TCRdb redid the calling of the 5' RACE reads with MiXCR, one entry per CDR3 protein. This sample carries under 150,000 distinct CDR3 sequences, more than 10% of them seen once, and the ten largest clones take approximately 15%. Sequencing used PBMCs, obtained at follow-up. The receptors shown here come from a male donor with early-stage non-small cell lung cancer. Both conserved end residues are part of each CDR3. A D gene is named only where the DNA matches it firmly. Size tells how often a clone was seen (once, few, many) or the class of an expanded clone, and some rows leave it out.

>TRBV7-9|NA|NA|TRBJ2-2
CASSILRRTGELFF
TGTGCCAGCAGCATACTACGGAGGACCGGGGAGCTGTTTTTT
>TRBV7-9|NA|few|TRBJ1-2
CASSLEAPYGYTF
TGTGCCAGCAGCTTAGAAGCGCCGTATGGCTACACCTTC
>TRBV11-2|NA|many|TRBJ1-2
CASTTGGPYGYTF
TGTGCCAGCACCACGGGGGGACCCTATGGCTACACCTTC
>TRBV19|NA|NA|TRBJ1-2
CASSKGQDNYGYTF
TGTGCCAGTAGCAAGGGACAAGATAACTATGGCTACACCTTC
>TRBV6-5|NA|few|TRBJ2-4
CASSQKNIQYF
TGTGCCAGCAGCCAAAAAAACATTCAGTACTTC
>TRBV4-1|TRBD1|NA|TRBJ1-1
CASSDPPGTDEAFF
TGCGCCAGCAGCGATCCCCCCGGGACAGATGAAGCTTTCTTT
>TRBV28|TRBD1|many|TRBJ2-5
CASSSPRDRASETQYF
TGTGCCAGCAGTTCCCCGAGGGACAGGGCATCGGAGACCCAGTACTTC
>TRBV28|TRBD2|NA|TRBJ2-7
CASSSSGGTYEQYF
TGTGCCAGCAGTTCTAGCGGGGGGACCTACGAGCAGTACTTC
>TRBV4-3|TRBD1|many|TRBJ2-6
CASSQKTGGVGANVLTF
TGCGCCAGCAGCCAGAAGACAGGGGGCGTTGGGGCCAACGTCCTGACTTTC
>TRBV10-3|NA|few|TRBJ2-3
CAIRSAGSSTDTQYF
TGTGCCATCAGGTCCGCAGGTTCTAGCACAGATACGCAGTATTTT
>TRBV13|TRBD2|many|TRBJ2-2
CASSGGTSRAGELFF
TGTGCCAGCAGCGGTGGGACTAGTCGGGCCGGGGAGCTGTTTTTT
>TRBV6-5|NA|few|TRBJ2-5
CASSYSQGQETQYF
TGTGCCAGCAGTTACTCCCAAGGCCAAGAGACCCAGTACTTC
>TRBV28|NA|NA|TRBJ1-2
CATETESNYGYTF
TGTGCCACTGAGACAGAGTCTAACTATGGCTACACCTTC
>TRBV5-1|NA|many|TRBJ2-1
CASSLVMGRAYNEQFF
TGCGCCAGCAGCTTGGTTATGGGTAGAGCCTACAATGAGCAGTTCTTC
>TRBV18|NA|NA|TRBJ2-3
CASSPADNTDTQYF
TGTGCCAGCTCACCAGCGGACAACACAGATACGCAGTATTTT
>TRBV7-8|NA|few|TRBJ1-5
CASSLNGVSNQPQHF
TGTGCCAGCAGCTTAAACGGGGTATCCAATCAGCCCCAGCATTTT
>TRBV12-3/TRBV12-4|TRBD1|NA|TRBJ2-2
CASTQPGQGYTGELFF
TGTGCCAGCACCCAACCGGGACAGGGCTACACCGGGGAGCTGTTTTTT
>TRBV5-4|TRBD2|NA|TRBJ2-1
CASSFGTSPFNEQFF
TGTGCCAGCAGCTTCGGGACTAGTCCTTTCAATGAGCAGTTCTTC
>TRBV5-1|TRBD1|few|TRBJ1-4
CASSPTTGGADEKLFF
TGCGCCAGCAGCCCAACGACAGGGGGCGCCGATGAAAAACTGTTTTTT
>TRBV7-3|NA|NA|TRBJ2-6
CASSLSGRSGANVLTF
TGTGCCAGCAGCTTATCAGGTCGCTCTGGGGCCAACGTCCTGACTTTC
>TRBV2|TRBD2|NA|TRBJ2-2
CASSEGLAGASVGELFF
TGTGCCAGCAGTGAAGGACTAGCGGGGGCCTCTGTCGGGGAGCTGTTTTTT
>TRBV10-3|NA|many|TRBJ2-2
CAIMGQITGELFF
TGTGCCATCATGGGCCAAATTACCGGGGAGCTGTTTTTT
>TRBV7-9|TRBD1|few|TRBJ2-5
CASSVEVTGGVETQYF
TGTGCCAGCAGCGTCGAAGTTACAGGGGGCGTAGAGACCCAGTACTTC
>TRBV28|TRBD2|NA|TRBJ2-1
CATYSSGPSYNEQFF
TGTGCCACCTACTCTAGCGGCCCCTCCTACAATGAGCAGTTCTTC
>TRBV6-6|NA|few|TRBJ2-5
CASSSRIGMETQYF
TGTGCCAGCAGTTCGCGTATCGGGATGGAGACCCAGTACTTC
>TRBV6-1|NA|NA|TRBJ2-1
CASSEYDRPAYNEQFF
TGTGCCAGCAGTGAATATGACAGGCCAGCCTACAATGAGCAGTTCTTC
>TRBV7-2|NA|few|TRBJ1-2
CASSLTAGQGYGYTF
TGTGCCAGCAGCTTAACGGCAGGGCAGGGCTATGGCTACACCTTC
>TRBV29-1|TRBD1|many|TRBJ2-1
CSARDRAQLEQFF
TGCAGCGCCCGGGACAGGGCTCAACTAGAGCAGTTCTTC
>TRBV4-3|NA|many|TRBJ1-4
CASSQDHREKLFF
TGCGCCAGCAGCCAAGATCATCGGGAAAAACTGTTTTTT
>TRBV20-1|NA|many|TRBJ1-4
CSAREGTNEKLFF
TGCAGTGCTAGAGAAGGGACTAATGAAAAACTGTTTTTT
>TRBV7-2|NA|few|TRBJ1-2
CASSPWYGDYGYTF
TGTGCCAGCAGCCCCTGGTACGGCGACTATGGCTACACCTTC
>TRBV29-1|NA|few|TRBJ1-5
CSVAGSNANQPQHF
TGCAGCGTTGCAGGGTCCAATGCCAATCAGCCCCAGCATTTT
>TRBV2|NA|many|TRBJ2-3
CASGVRGSGTDTQYF
TGTGCCAGCGGGGTGAGGGGGTCCGGCACAGATACGCAGTATTTT
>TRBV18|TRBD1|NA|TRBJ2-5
CASSPRDRGAETQYF
TGTGCCAGCTCACCACGAGACAGGGGCGCAGAGACCCAGTACTTC
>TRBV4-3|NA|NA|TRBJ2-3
CASSQDLSTDTQYF
TGCGCCAGCAGCCAAGATCTGAGCACAGATACGCAGTATTTT
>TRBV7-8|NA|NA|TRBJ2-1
CASSLEGTSSSEQFF
TGTGCCAGCAGCTTAGAAGGGACGTCCTCCAGTGAGCAGTTCTTC
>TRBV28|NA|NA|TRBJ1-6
CASSSPGGQGNSPLHF
TGTGCCAGCAGTTCCCCCGGGGGGCAGGGTAATTCACCCCTCCACTTT
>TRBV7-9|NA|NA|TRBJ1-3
CASSLDVSSGNTIYF
TGTGCCAGCAGCTTGGATGTCTCATCAGGAAACACCATATATTTT
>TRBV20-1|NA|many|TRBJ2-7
CSARDQGIYEQYF
TGCAGTGCTAGAGATCAGGGGATTTACGAGCAGTACTTC
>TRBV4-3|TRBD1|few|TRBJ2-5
CASSQSRTGGGTQYF
TGCGCCAGCAGCCAATCCCGGACAGGGGGGGGGACCCAGTACTTC
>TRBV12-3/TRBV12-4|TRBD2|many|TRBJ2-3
CASRASGGSTDTQYF
TGTGCCAGCAGGGCTAGCGGAGGTAGCACAGATACGCAGTATTTT
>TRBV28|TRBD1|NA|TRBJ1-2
CASRHPNRGRDYGYTF
TGTGCCAGCAGACATCCGAACAGGGGGCGCGACTATGGCTACACCTTC
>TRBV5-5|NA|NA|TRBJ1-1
CASSYTTGTTEAFF
TGTGCCAGCAGCTACACTACAGGAACGACTGAAGCTTTCTTT